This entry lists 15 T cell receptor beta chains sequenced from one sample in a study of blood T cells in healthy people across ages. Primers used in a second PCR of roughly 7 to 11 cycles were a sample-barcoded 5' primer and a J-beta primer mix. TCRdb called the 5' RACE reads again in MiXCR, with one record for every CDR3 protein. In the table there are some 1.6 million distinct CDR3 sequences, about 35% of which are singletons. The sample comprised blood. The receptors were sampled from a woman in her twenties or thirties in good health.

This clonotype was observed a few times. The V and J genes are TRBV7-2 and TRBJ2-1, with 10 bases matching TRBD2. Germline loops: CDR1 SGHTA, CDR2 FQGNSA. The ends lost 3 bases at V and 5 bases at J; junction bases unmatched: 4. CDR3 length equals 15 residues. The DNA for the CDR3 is TGTGCCAGCAGCTTTGTAGCGGGGGGCCACAATGAGCAGTTCTTC. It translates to CASSFVAGGHNEQFF.

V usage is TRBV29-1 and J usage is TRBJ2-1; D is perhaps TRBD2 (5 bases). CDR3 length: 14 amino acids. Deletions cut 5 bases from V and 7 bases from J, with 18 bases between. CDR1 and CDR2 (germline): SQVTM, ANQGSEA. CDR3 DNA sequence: TGCAGCGTTCAGCAGCCGGAGGTGGGGAATGAGCAGTTCTTC. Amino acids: CSVQQPEVGNEQFF.

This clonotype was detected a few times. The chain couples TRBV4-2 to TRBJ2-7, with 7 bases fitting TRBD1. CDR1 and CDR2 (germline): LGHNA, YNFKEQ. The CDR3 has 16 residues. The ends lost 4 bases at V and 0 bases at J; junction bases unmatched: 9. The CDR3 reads CASSPGQAVGSYEQYF. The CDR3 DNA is TGTGCCAGCAGCCCTGGACAGGCGGTTGGCTCCTACGAGCAGTACTTC.

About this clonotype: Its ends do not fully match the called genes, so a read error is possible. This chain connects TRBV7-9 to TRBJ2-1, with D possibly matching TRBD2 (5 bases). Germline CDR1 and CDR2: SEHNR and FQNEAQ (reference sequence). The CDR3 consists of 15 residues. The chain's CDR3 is CAGSSPSRAYNEQFF. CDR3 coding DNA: TGTGCCGGCAGCTCACCCTCGAGGGCTTACAATGAGCAGTTCTTC. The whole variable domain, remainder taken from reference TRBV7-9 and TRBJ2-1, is DTGVSQNPRHKITKRGQNVTFRCDPISEHNRLYWYRQTLGQGPEFLTYFQNEAQLEKSRLLSDRFSAERPKGSFSTLEIQRTEQGDSAMYLCAGSSPSRAYNEQFFGPGTRLTVL.

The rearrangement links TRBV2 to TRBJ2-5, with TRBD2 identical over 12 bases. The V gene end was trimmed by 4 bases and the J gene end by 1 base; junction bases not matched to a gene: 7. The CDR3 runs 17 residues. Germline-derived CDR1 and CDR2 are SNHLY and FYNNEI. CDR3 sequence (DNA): TGTGCCAGCAGTGTGAGAGGACTAGCGGGGAGCCAAGAGACCCAGTACTTC. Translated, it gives CASSVRGLAGSQETQYF.

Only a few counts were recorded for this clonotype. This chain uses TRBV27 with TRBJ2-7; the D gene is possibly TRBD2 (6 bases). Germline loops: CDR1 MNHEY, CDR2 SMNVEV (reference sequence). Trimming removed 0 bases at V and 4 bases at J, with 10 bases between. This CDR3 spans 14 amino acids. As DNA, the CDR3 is TGTGCCAGCAGTTTATCCATCGGGGGATACGAGCAGTACTTC. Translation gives CASSLSIGGYEQYF.

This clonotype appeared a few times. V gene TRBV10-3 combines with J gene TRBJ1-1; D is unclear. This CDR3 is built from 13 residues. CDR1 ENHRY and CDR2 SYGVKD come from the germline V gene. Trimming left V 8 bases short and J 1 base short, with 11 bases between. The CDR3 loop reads CAISSSGNTEAFF. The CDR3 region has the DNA TGTGCCATCTCTTCCTCCGGGAACACTGAAGCTTTCTTT.

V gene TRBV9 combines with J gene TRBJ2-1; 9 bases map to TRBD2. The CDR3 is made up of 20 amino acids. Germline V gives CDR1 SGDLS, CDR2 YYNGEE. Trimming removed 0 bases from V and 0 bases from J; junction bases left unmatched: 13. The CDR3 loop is CASSVAKRGVRNSSYNEQFF. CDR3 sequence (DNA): TGTGCCAGCAGCGTAGCAAAGCGGGGGGTCCGAAACAGCTCCTACAATGAGCAGTTCTTC.

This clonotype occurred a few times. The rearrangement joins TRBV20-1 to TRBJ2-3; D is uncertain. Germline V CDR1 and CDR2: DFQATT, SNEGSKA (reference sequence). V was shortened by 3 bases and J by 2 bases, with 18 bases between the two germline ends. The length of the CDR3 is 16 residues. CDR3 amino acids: CSASLRPPTHTDTQYF. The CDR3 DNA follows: TGCAGTGCTAGTTTACGCCCACCGACACACACAGATACGCAGTATTTT.

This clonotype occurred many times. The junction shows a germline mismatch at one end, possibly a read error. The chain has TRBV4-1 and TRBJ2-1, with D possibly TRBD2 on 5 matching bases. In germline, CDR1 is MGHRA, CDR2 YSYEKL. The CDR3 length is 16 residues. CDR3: CASSQESGSSYNEQFF. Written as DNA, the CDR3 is TGTGCCAGCAGCCAAGAAAGCGGTAGCTCCTACAATGAGCAGTTCTTC.

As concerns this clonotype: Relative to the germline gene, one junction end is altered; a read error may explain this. Written as DNA, the CDR3 is TGTGCCGGCAGTGACTCCAGGACAGGGGGTCTCAATGAGCAGTTCTTC. It encodes CAGSDSRTGGLNEQFF. The chain joins TRBV6-4 to TRBJ2-1; 10 bases align to TRBD1. Germline CDR1 reads MRHNA; CDR2 reads SNTAGT. CDR3 length equals 16 residues.

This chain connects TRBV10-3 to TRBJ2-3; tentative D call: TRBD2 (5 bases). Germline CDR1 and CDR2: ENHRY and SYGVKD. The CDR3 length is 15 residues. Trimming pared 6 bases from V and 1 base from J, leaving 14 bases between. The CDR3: CAISLAPAGTDTQYF. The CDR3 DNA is TGTGCCATCAGCTTAGCGCCAGCGGGCACAGATACGCAGTATTTT.

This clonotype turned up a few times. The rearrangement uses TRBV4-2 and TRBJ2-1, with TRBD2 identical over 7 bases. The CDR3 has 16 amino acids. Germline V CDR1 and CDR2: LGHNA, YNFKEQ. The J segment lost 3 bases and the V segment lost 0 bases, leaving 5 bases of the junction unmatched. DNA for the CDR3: TGTGCCAGCAGCCAAGACGGGGCGGGGGACTACAATGAGCAGTTCTTC. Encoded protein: CASSQDGAGDYNEQFF.

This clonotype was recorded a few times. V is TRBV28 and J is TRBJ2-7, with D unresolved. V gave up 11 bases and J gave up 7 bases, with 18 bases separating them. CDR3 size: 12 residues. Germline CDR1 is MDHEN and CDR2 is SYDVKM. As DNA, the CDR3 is TGTGCCGGCAATCCGAAGGGAAGAGAGCAGTACTTC. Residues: CAGNPKGREQYF.

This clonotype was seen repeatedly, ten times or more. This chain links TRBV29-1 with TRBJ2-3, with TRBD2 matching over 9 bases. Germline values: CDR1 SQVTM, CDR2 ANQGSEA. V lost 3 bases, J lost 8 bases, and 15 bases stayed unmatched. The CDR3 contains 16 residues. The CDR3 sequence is CSVELAGFSRVATQYF. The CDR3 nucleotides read TGCAGCGTTGAGCTAGCGGGATTCTCCCGAGTAGCTACGCAGTATTTT.